This T cell receptor (beta chain) was documented in a study of T cell responses to AZD1222 COVID-19 vaccine. This clone has more than one count but fewer than ten. The antigen is undetermined. The ends were cut back, 0 bases at V and 0 bases at J, with 2 bases in the middle. This CDR3 has 13 amino acids. Germline V lookup: CDR1 MNHEY, CDR2 SVGAGI. General study findings and limits: Two doses of AZD1222 preceded a rise in Spike-specific TCR breadth and depth. Unmutated regions of variants are reportedly targeted by nearly half of spike-specific TCRs. White British donors predominated, females outnumbered males, and clonal diversity was possibly underestimated. Baseline testing showed seropositivity in only six AZD1222 recipients.

Profiled with immunoSEQ multiplex PCR; TCRdb holds only in-frame clones, not every one. Of 85,000 to 130,000 clones listed, around nine tenths are singletons. The material was peripheral blood, obtained on day 0 of AZD1222 vaccination. The rearrangement uses TRBV6-5 and TRBJ1-1; D is uncertain. The source is an adult in good health. CDR3 sequence reads: CASSYSLNTEAFF. The CDR3 DNA sequence: TGTGCCAGCAGTTACTCCCTGAACACTGAAGCTTTCTTT.